This TCR beta chain originates from a study of early T cells in non-severe SARS-CoV-2 infection (dated by TCRdb to the early 2020s). Some background on the complete study: Because TCR sequencing relied on bulk RNA taken from unsorted whole blood, pairing of alpha and beta chains was not possible.

Libraries were built with 5' RACE. TCRdb names NextSeq 500 as the instrument used. To correct for sequencing error and PCR bias, the TCR library protocol tagged individual cDNA molecules with unique molecular identifiers. TCR alpha and beta chains were both sequenced, and the abundances of alpha and beta sequences in each sample were closely correlated with each other. Per the original workflow: Decombinator V4 was used to perform V gene, J gene and CDR3 annotation of TCR sequences. TCRs were defined as expanded if a significant change between any two time points was detected under a Poisson model with p below 0.0001. TCR abundances were normalised to the total number of TCRs sequenced in each sample and reported as counts per million. MAIT TCRs were defined by TRAV1-2 paired with TRAJ12, TRAJ20 or TRAJ33, and iNKT TCRs by TRAV10 paired with TRAJ18. VDJdb, accessed 1 November 2021, was searched for CMV, EBV and SARS-CoV-2 annotated TCRs, with TCRs annotated for multiple antigens excluded. TCRdb ran its own pipeline on the public reads, namely fastp trimming at Q25 and MiXCR clone calling, and kept in-frame beta chains. Identical CDR3 proteins give one entry, which carries the most common genes and DNA. The V and J calls and clone size come from TCRdb's table, not from the authors' own analysis. Counted in this sample were tens of thousands of distinct CDR3 sequences; around 9.3% of them appeared once. Approximately 4% of the sample rests with the top ten.

Concerning this clonotype itself: Its antigen is currently not known. Base quality data are lacking; no much larger clone is found one base away.

Set within a cohort of healthcare workers in London, UK, this nested case-control study involved weekly PCR testing of nasopharyngeal swabs along with blood sampling. Between 23 and 31 March 2020, the week of the UK lockdown, healthcare workers were enrolled and then followed up weekly for as long as 16 weeks. From the cysteine up to the phenylalanine, the CDR3 has a length of 17 residues. CDR3 DNA only is kept here, 51 bases in frame from base 1. V ends up 5 bases short and J 2 bases short, with an unmatched junction base count of 13. CDR1 DFQATT and CDR2 SNEGSKA were looked up in the germline V gene (reference sequence). General study outcomes and caveats: VDJdb matching was skewed toward anti-spike CD8 responses, so virus-specific expansions were likely underestimated and private and CD4 specificities were missed.

The sequencing here drew on whole blood, taken at baseline. This clonotype originated in an adult who was a healthcare worker with PCR-confirmed SARS-CoV-2 infection or an uninfected control (not recorded which). This chain joins TRBV20-1 to TRBJ2-5, and 11 junctional nucleotides match TRBD2. The CDR3 protein sequence reads: CSASPLLAGVAQETQYF. In nucleotides, the sequence is TGCAGTGCTTCCCCCTTACTAGCGGGAGTTGCGCAAGAGACCCAGTACTTC.